Listed here is a single T cell receptor beta chain. The data stem from a study of T-cell reconstitution after alpha-beta-depleted transplantation in children. Preparation of the TCRbeta library involved a method that used unique molecular identifiers. TCRdb redid the calling of the PCR reads with MiXCR, one entry per CDR3 protein. The sample yields 540,000 or so distinct CDR3 sequences, approximately 22% seen once. Germline V gene data show CDR1 as SGHAT and CDR2 as FQNNGV. The CDR3 contains 19 residues. V shed 4 bases and J 5 bases; nucleotides not matched to a gene: 19. The V gene is TRBV11-2, the J gene TRBJ2-5; 10 nucleotides agree with TRBD2. The sequence was obtained from a boy younger than two who had a stem cell transplant for acute myeloid leukemia, so the T cells may come from the graft donor. Specimen: PBMCs, mostly from graft donor cells, collected 360 days after TCRalphabeta/CD19-depleted stem cell transplant. In DNA form, the CDR3 reads TGTGCCAGCAGCTCCCATTCCCTTCCACTAGCGGGAAGGTGGGAGACCCAGTACTTC. It is translated as CASSSHSLPLAGRWETQYF.